These 24 T cell receptor beta chains came from one sample sequenced in a study of CD4 and CD8 cells across lung adenocarcinoma regions. TCRdb re-called the PCR reads with MiXCR, one entry per CDR3 protein. Counted here are tens of thousands of distinct CDR3 sequences, around half occurring once; the ten biggest clones make up around 50%. What was sequenced was CD8+ T cells from the center of a lung tumor. The receptors shown here come from a male donor with lung adenocarcinoma. The CD4 and CD8 labels of this study may be unreliable.

This clonotype showed up just once. This chain uses TRBV6-1 with TRBJ1-2; D ambiguous. V lost 0 bases, J lost 0 bases, and 17 bases lay in between. Germline V CDR1 and CDR2: MNHNS, SASEGT. The CDR3 has 18 amino acids. CDR3 in DNA: TGTGCCAGCAGTGAAGCGCGGCAGAGAATAAAGGCTAACTATGGCTACACCTTC. Its translation: CASSEARQRIKANYGYTF.

This clonotype appeared a few times. Possible read error: a much larger clone is one base away. The genes are TRBV6-1 and TRBJ2-4, with TRBD2 matching over 11 bases. Unmatched junction bases numbered 16, after V lost 5 bases and J lost 13 bases. The CDR3 sequence is 16 residues long. Germline V CDR1 and CDR2: MNHNS, SASEGT. This CDR3 reads CASSTALAGVSNEQYF. The DNA for the CDR3 is TGTGCCAGCAGTACCGCACTAGCGGGAGTATCCAATGAGCAGTACTTC.

In regard to this clonotype: This may stem from a read error, because a much larger clone lies one nucleotide away. V and J are TRBV7-3 and TRBJ2-1; D is ambiguous. This CDR3 is built from 13 residues. Germline V gene sequence: CDR1 SGHTA, CDR2 FQGTGA. V lost 8 bases, J lost 8 bases, and 16 bases lay in between. Written as DNA, the CDR3 is TGTGCCAGCGGCTCACCCCACTCCGATGAGCAGTTCTTC. This gives the protein CASGSPHSDEQFF.

Remarks on this clonotype: Sequence at one end of the junction differs from germline and may be a read error. V usage is TRBV6-5 and J usage is TRBJ2-5; D gene ambiguous. There are 13 residues in the CDR3. Germline V gives CDR1 MNHEY, CDR2 SVGAGI. CDR3 protein: CASSYGHEDTQYF. CDR3 DNA sequence: TGTGCCAGCAGTTACGGCCACGAAGATACCCAGTACTTT.

This clonotype is medium-sized (0.01 to 0.1%) within its sample. The CDR3 coding sequence is TGTGCCAGCAGTTACTTGGGTGAAGAGACCCAGTACTTC. Translated: CASSYLGEETQYF. The V call is TRBV6-5, the J call TRBJ2-5; D call uncertain. Trimming stripped 1 base from V and 3 bases from J, with 6 bases between. Germline assignment: CDR1 MNHEY and CDR2 SVGAGI. The CDR3 has 13 amino acids.

The V and J genes are TRBV11-2 and TRBJ1-2; TRBD1 is a possible D gene (6 bases). CDR3 length: 16 residues. V lost 4 bases and J lost 0, with 15 bases in between. The V gene's germline CDR1 is SGHAT and CDR2 FQNNGV. The CDR3 DNA sequence: TGTGCCAGCAGCTCCTGGCCGAGGGGGACTAACTATGGCTACACCTTC. It specifies CASSSWPRGTNYGYTF.

This clonotype was counted ten times or more. J is TRBJ2-5 and V is TRBV6-5, with 7 bases lining up with TRBD1. The DNA end is more similar to TRBJ2-7, so the J call may be wrong. The germline V gene encodes CDR1 MNHEY and CDR2 SVGAGI. The CDR3 extends over 17 amino acids. The CDR3 loop is CASSYDPTGFASYEQYF. CDR3 nucleotide sequence: TGTGCCAGCAGTTACGACCCGACAGGGTTCGCCTCTTACGAGCAGTACTTC.

This clonotype was detected only a few times. V and J are TRBV7-8 and TRBJ2-7; 7 bases match TRBD2. Germline V gives CDR1 SGHVS, CDR2 FQNEAQ. The CDR3 consists of 12 residues. Trimming at V came to 9 bases and at J to 3 bases, leaving 5 bases not matched to a gene. CDR3 bases: TGTGCCAGTTCCCGGGACTACTACGAGCAGTACTTC. This translates into CASSRDYYEQYF.

V gene TRBV10-1 combines with J gene TRBJ2-5; TRBD1 aligns across 8 bases. The CDR3 covers 20 residues. Losses at the gene ends were 4 bases for V and 1 base for J; bases not matched to a gene: 20. CDR1 is WNHNN and CDR2 is SYGVQD in the germline V gene (reference sequence). The CDR3 nucleotides are TGCGCCAGCAGTGTGTCTTTCGGGACAGGCCAAATGGGTTTCCAAGAGACCCAGTACTTC. This translates into CASSVSFGTGQMGFQETQYF.

In regard to this clonotype: The junction departs from the called germline gene at one end, perhaps through a read error. This chain links TRBV6-1 with TRBJ2-5; D might be TRBD1 or TRBD2, each matching 5 bases. The CDR3 is made up of 14 amino acids. Germline V lookup: CDR1 MNHNS, CDR2 SASEGT. This chain's CDR3 is CAGRGASGTETQYF. CDR3 bases: TGTGCGGGCAGAGGGGCGAGTGGCACAGAGACGCAGTATTTC.

This clonotype was recorded at least ten times. The chain has TRBV14 and TRBJ2-1, with a possible D match to TRBD2 (5 bases). The CDR3 contains 14 residues. Trimming removed 3 bases at V and 2 bases at J, with 8 bases between. Germline V CDR1 and CDR2: SGHDN, FVKESK. CDR3 coding DNA: TGTGCCAGCAGCCAGGCACTAGCCTACAATGAGCAGTTCTTC. It is translated as CASSQALAYNEQFF.

About this clonotype: A read error may account for a junction end that differs from germline. The V call is TRBV6-1, the J call TRBJ2-1; D possibly corresponds to TRBD1 (6 bases). This CDR3 has 10 amino acids. The germline V gene encodes CDR1 MNHNS and CDR2 SASEGT. DNA for the CDR3: TGTGCCAGCGGGGACAATGCGCAGTTTTTC. This encodes CASGDNAQFF.

This clonotype is medium-sized (0.01 to 0.1%). The chain recombines TRBV6-1 with TRBJ2-5, with a weak D call TRBD2 (7 bases). The V end was cut by 2 bases, the J end by 1 base, with 14 bases between. Per germline, CDR1 MNHNS and CDR2 SASEGT. The CDR3 extends over 16 amino acids. DNA for the CDR3: TGTGCCAGCAGTGAATGGGGGAGGGGGACCCAAGAGACCCAGTACTTC. This sequence encodes CASSEWGRGTQETQYF.

The chain combines TRBV12-3 or TRBV12-4 with TRBJ2-4; possibly TRBD1 or TRBD2 for D (6 bases each). Trimming removed 8 bases at V and 13 bases at J, with 33 bases between. CDR3 size: 17 residues. CDR3 in DNA: TGTGCCAGCTGTGAGGGGCTCGGGGGCGGAGGCCAAGATACGCAGTACTTC. It codes for CASCEGLGGGGQDTQYF.

This clonotype was seen only a few times. V gene TRBV12-3 or TRBV12-4 combines with J gene TRBJ2-3; 7 nucleotides match TRBD2. With V trimmed by 7 bases and J by 4 bases, 11 bases remained unmatched. The CDR3 covers 15 residues. The CDR3 loop reads CASIGETGRADTQYF. Here the CDR3 DNA reads TGTGCCAGCATAGGGGAGACTGGGAGGGCAGATACGCAGTATTTT.

This clonotype was observed at least ten times. The V call is TRBV12-3 or TRBV12-4, the J call TRBJ1-1; 9 positions agree with TRBD1. This CDR3 has 13 amino acids. The V segment lost 4 bases and the J segment 8 bases; nucleotides outside the gene matches: 5. The CDR3: CASSWDRVGEAFF. The CDR3 DNA follows: TGTGCCAGCAGTTGGGACAGGGTGGGGGAAGCTTTCTTT.

The rearrangement links TRBV6-5 to TRBJ2-1, with 8 bases lining up with TRBD1. There are 13 residues in the CDR3. Germline CDR1 MNHEY, CDR2 SVGAGI. V was clipped by 5 bases and J by 6 bases; unmatched bases: 3. In DNA, the CDR3 is TGTGCCAGCAGTATCGACAGGGGCAATGAGCAGTTCTTC. Translation: CASSIDRGNEQFF.

This clonotype is deemed medium-sized. The J gene is TRBJ2-3, the V gene TRBV6-5; perhaps TRBD1 as D (5 bases). V lost 0 bases and J lost 1, with 5 bases in between. Germline CDR1 MNHEY, CDR2 SVGAGI. This CDR3 spans 14 amino acids. CDR3 sequence reads: CASSYSGGTDTQYF. In DNA, the CDR3 is TGTGCCAGCAGTTACTCAGGGGGCACAGATACGCAGTATTTT.

This clonotype rates as medium-sized. The rearrangement joins TRBV6-5 to TRBJ2-3; D is uncertain. Trimming stripped 0 bases from V and 4 bases from J, with 14 bases between. The CDR3 extends over 16 amino acids. Germline assignment: CDR1 MNHEY and CDR2 SVGAGI. CDR3 DNA sequence: TGTGCCAGCAGTTACTCGATTAACCTTGAGGCAGATACGCAGTATTTT. This translates into CASSYSINLEADTQYF.

This clonotype was seen many times. This chain connects TRBV6-5 to TRBJ2-5; TRBD1 matches 9 bases. From germline, CDR1 is MNHEY and CDR2 SVGAGI. The CDR3 has 19 residues. Trimming took 2 bases from V and 1 from J; bases not matched to a gene: 14. CDR3 protein: CASSYLPPGQGRVQETQYF. The CDR3 nucleotides read TGTGCCAGCAGTTACCTACCGCCGGGACAGGGAAGGGTCCAAGAGACCCAGTACTTC.

The genes are TRBV10-2 and TRBJ2-1, with D tentatively TRBD2 (6 bases). Trimming pared 6 bases from V and 10 bases from J, leaving 10 bases between. The CDR3 length is 11 residues. Germline CDR1 is WSHSY and CDR2 is SAAADI. The CDR3 here is CASRGLSEQFF. CDR3 in DNA: TGCGCCAGCAGGGGACTCAGCGAGCAGTTCTTC.

The gene calls are TRBV24-1 and TRBJ2-1; possible D gene TRBD1, 5 bases. The length of the CDR3 is 15 residues. Germline assignment: CDR1 KGHDR and CDR2 SFDVKD. With 7 bases removed from V and 6 bases from J, the gap between germline ends came to 18 bases. This CDR3 is CATSAPSGHINEQFF. CDR3 DNA: TGTGCCACCAGCGCCCCCTCAGGGCATATCAATGAGCAGTTCTTC.

This clonotype has a count of ten or more. The chain carries TRBV27 and TRBJ2-7; 7 bases are shared with TRBD2. Germline CDR1 and CDR2: MNHEY and SMNVEV (reference sequence). This CDR3 contains 16 residues. Trimming cost V 5 bases and J 0 bases; bases outside gene matches: 10. CDR3 region: CASSHKWGGSSYEQYF. The CDR3 DNA is TGTGCCAGCAGTCATAAATGGGGCGGGAGCTCCTACGAGCAGTACTTC.

In its sample, this clonotype is medium-sized. The genes are TRBV6-5 and TRBJ2-5, with D tentatively TRBD2 (5 bases). TRBJ2-7 matches the DNA end more closely, so the J call is doubtful. The germline V gene has CDR1 MNHEY and CDR2 SVGAGI. The CDR3 is 16 residues long. The CDR3 DNA reads TGTGCCAGCAGTTACTGGGGTGCTGGGCGACGGGGCGAGCAGTACTTC. Amino acids: CASSYWGAGRRGEQYF.